This TCR beta chain was captured in a study of vaccination and CD4 T cells after COVID-19. Study-wide background: Overlapping spike peptides of SARS-CoV-2, HCoV-NL63, HCoV-OC43 and HCoV-229E were used, and cells were stimulated with them.

Comment on this clonotype: What it binds is not known.

V lost 5 bases, J lost 1 base, and 17 bases lay in between. The CDR3 has 16 residues. CDR1 SGHVS and CDR2 FNYEAQ come from the germline V gene. The treatment was: roughly ten-day PBMC culture with coronavirus spike peptide pools or control peptides (ViraFEST assay). CD4+ T lymphocytes from the unexposed donor were collected before the COVID-19 pandemic (2011-2018). Scientists ran DNA taken from cultured CD4+ T cells through the Oncomine TCR Beta short-read assay for sequencing. MiXCR, applied by TCRdb to the PCR reads, yields one record per CDR3 protein. The sample holds approximately 6,800 distinct CDR3 sequences, approximately 41% seen once. Study conclusions and caveats: Spike mono-reactivity was found in 304 of 307 vaccine-specific clones from convalescent patients.

The clonotype comes from a human donor in good health. The chain recombines TRBV7-6 with TRBJ1-2; D is unresolved. The sequencing input was CD4+ T cells from blood, cultured in vitro. CDR3 coding DNA: TGTGCCAGCAGCCCCGAATGGGGTAGCCTTAACTATGGCTACACCTTC. Its translation is CASSPEWGSLNYGYTF.